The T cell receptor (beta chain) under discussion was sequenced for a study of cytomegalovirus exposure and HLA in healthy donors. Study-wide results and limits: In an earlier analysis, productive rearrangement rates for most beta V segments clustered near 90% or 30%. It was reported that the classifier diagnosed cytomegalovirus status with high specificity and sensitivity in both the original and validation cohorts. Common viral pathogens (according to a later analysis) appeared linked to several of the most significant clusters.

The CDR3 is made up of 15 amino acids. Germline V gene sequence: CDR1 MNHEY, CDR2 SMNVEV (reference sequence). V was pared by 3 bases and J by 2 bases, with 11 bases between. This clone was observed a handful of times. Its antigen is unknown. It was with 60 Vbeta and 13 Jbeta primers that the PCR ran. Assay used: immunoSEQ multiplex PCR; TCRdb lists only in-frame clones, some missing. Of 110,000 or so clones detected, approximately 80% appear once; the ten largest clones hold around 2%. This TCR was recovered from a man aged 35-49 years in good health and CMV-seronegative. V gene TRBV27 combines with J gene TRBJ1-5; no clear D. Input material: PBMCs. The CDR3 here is CASSLEGVGNQPQHF. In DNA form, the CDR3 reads TGTGCCAGCAGTTTGGAGGGAGTTGGCAATCAGCCCCAGCATTTT.